This paragraph reports one TCR beta chain. Its matching antigen is unknown. The identical CDR3 is also encoded by other nucleotide sequences in the sample. CD45RO-negative, CCR7-positively selected cells formed the naive CD8 fraction, excluding terminally differentiated effector memory CD45RA+ cells. CDR3 length: 14 residues. Deletions cut 0 bases from V and 4 bases from J, with 9 bases between. Germline-derived CDR1 and CDR2 are SNHLY and FYNNEI. Each PCR replicate from the sorted subsets contained about 210 ng DNA, which is 30,000 or so T cell genomes. TCRdb's table, derived via immunoSEQ multiplex PCR, lists solely in-frame clones and lacks some. Of about 2 million clones in the sample, around 96% were seen once. These data come from a study of shared clonotypes between healthy human individuals. Overall study results and limits: Clonotypes shared by all four donors outscored non-shared clonotypes in generation probability.

The J gene is TRBJ1-1, the V gene TRBV2; D possibly corresponds to TRBD1 (5 bases). Sequencing was carried out using naive CD8+ T cells sorted from blood. This receptor was identified in a man in his late teens or twenties in good health. In nucleotides, the CDR3 is TGTGCCAGCAGTGAAGCTCCCGGGGCCACTGAAGCTTTCTTT. Amino acids: CASSEAPGATEAFF.